A selection of T cell receptor beta chains follows, all from one sample in a study of Graves' ophthalmopathy and Graves' hyperthyroidism. TCRdb reprocessed the multiplex PCR reads with MiXCR, giving one entry per CDR3 protein. This sample has over 150,000 distinct CDR3 sequences, with roughly 37% found just once. Material: peripheral blood. These receptors all come from a woman aged 40 to 55 with Graves' ophthalmopathy. Both conserved end residues are part of each CDR3. The D gene is left open where the match is weak. A clone size is listed for some rows: how often the clone was seen (once, few, many), or a class if it is expanded.

TRBV7-2	many	TRBJ2-2	-	TGTGCCAGCAGCTTGGCGGCGGCCGGGGAGCTGTTTTTT	CASSLAAAGELFF
TRBV3-1	many	TRBJ2-5	-	TGTGCCAGCAGCCGAGGGTGGGGTACAGGCCAAGAGACCCAGTACTTC	CASSRGWGTGQETQYF
TRBV28	once	TRBJ1-5	-	TGTGCCAGCAGTGGACTAATACAGGGTTATAGGTATCAGCCCCAGCATTTT	CASSGLIQGYRYQPQHF
TRBV7-2	few	TRBJ2-7	TRBD2	TGTACCAGCAGCCTTGAAGGGAGGGCCACTTACGAGCAGTACTTC	CTSSLEGRATYEQYF
TRBV11-2	many	TRBJ2-7	-	TGTGCCAGCAGTTCGAGTTGGGCCTCCTACGAGCAGTACTTC	CASSSSWASYEQYF
TRBV12-3/TRBV12-4	many	TRBJ2-5	TRBD2	TGTGCCAGCACGGGGGGGCTGGAAGAGACCCAGTACTTC	CASTGGLEETQYF
TRBV2	many	TRBJ1-2	TRBD1	TGTGCCAGCAGCCGGGACAGTTCTAACTATGGCTACACCTTC	CASSRDSSNYGYTF
TRBV6-1	-	TRBJ1-1	-	TGTGCCAGTATTTTGGACAGTATGAACACTGAAGCTTTCTTT	CASILDSMNTEAFF
TRBV19	-	TRBJ2-7	-	TGTGCCAGTAGTATCGCCAGGGACTACGAGCAGTACTTC	CASSIARDYEQYF
TRBV28	many	TRBJ1-5	-	TGTGCCAGCAGCTTTGGGGCAGCCTCGGGTCAGCCCCAGCATTTT	CASSFGAASGQPQHF
TRBV24-1	few	TRBJ2-5	TRBD1	TGTGCCACCAGTGACCTCGGGACAGAGCAAGAGACCCAGTACTTC	CATSDLGTEQETQYF
TRBV6-1	-	TRBJ1-1	-	TGTGCCAGCAGAAACCCAGGGCTGAACACTGAAGCTTTCTTT	CASRNPGLNTEAFF
TRBV20-1	-	TRBJ2-7	TRBD2	TGCAGTGCTAGAGATAGCGGGGGGGCGGTCGAGCAGTACTTC	CSARDSGGAVEQYF
TRBV27	many	TRBJ2-5	-	TGTGCCAGCAGTTTATCGTCTAGGGGTGAGACCCAGTACTTC	CASSLSSRGETQYF
TRBV4-2	-	TRBJ2-2	TRBD1	TGTGCCAGCAGCCAGCAGGGACAGGGCGCGAACACCGGGGAGCTGTTTTTT	CASSQQGQGANTGELFF
TRBV6-5	many	TRBJ1-1	-	TGTGCCAGCAGAACGGGGCAGTTGAACACTGAAGCTTTCTTT	CASRTGQLNTEAFF
TRBV24-1	many	TRBJ1-5	-	TGTGCCACCAGTGATTCTCGCTCAAATCAGCCCCAGCATTTT	CATSDSRSNQPQHF
TRBV28	many	TRBJ1-5	-	TGTGCCAGCAGTTTGTTCAGGGGACAGCCCCAGCATTTT	CASSLFRGQPQHF
TRBV6-5	many	TRBJ2-2	TRBD2	TGTGCCAGCAGTTCCCCCTACGGGGGGTCCACCGGGGAGCTGTTTTTT	CASSSPYGGSTGELFF
TRBV27	many	TRBJ1-2	TRBD1	TGTGCCAGCAGCCCTGACAGGGCAGGATATGGCTACACCTTC	CASSPDRAGYGYTF
TRBV30	many	TRBJ2-7	-	TGTGCCTGGACATCGGACGTGACAGTCTCCTACGAGCAGTACTTC	CAWTSDVTVSYEQYF
TRBV6-1	-	TRBJ1-1	-	TGTGCCAGCAGGATACGGGGGAACACTGAAGCTTTCTTT	CASRIRGNTEAFF
TRBV2	-	TRBJ2-2	-	TGTGCCAGCAGTGGGGAGGGGGCGACCGGGGAGCTGTTTTTT	CASSGEGATGELFF
TRBV6-5	-	TRBJ1-6	-	TGTGCCAGCAGTTATCTAGGGGCCAAGACGGGTTCACCCCTCCACTTT	CASSYLGAKTGSPLHF
TRBV5-5	many	TRBJ1-1	TRBD1	TGTGCCAGCAGCTCGACTACAGGGGCGTGGACTGAAGCTTTCTTT	CASSSTTGAWTEAFF
TRBV27	-	TRBJ2-7	-	TGTGCCAGCAGCCTCCCCGGGGCTTACCACGAGCAGTACTTC	CASSLPGAYHEQYF
TRBV20-1	many	TRBJ2-5	TRBD2	TGCAGTGCTAGCCAGCGGGACCGCTGGGAGACCCAGTACTTC	CSASQRDRWETQYF
TRBV6-5	-	TRBJ1-2	-	TGTGCCAGCAGTTACACGGACAGTTATGGCTACACCTTC	CASSYTDSYGYTF
TRBV4-1	many	TRBJ1-2	TRBD1	TGCGCCAGCAGCCCCGGACAGGGAAAGGGCTACACCTTC	CASSPGQGKGYTF
TRBV28	many	TRBJ2-5	-	TGTGCCAGCAGCATTCAGTCCGGAGTTGGAGAGACCCAGTACTTC	CASSIQSGVGETQYF
TRBV28	many	TRBJ1-5	-	TGTGCCAGCAGTAGGGACCGAAATCAGCCCCAGCATTTT	CASSRDRNQPQHF
TRBV4-3	many	TRBJ1-2	-	TGCGCCAGCAGCCAAGATCGGGGAGGGGGCTACACCTTC	CASSQDRGGGYTF
TRBV2	-	TRBJ2-7	-	TGTGCCAGCACCCCACGGATTAGGGGGGATCTAGGCGAGCAGTACTTC	CASTPRIRGDLGEQYF
TRBV19	many	TRBJ1-2	-	TGTGCCAGTACCACGGTGCACAACCGACCCTATGGCTACACCTTC	CASTTVHNRPYGYTF
TRBV2	many	TRBJ1-6	TRBD1	TGTGCCAGCAGCCCCGACAGGGGTGGGGAGTCACCCCTCCACTTT	CASSPDRGGESPLHF
TRBV12-3/TRBV12-4	-	TRBJ2-7	-	TGTGCCAGCAGTTTAGAAGTTGGCGAGCAGTACTTC	CASSLEVGEQYF
TRBV4-1	-	TRBJ1-1	-	TGCGCCAGCAGCCCCACCGGGGGGGCGAACACTGAAGCTTTCTTT	CASSPTGGANTEAFF
TRBV28	few	TRBJ2-5	TRBD2	TGTGCCAGCGTGGGACTAGCGGGAGGGACGGAGACCCAGTACTTC	CASVGLAGGTETQYF
TRBV11-2	many	TRBJ1-1	-	TGTGCCAGCAGCTTATTCAGCCAGGCCCTGGGCACTGAAGCTTTCTTT	CASSLFSQALGTEAFF
TRBV28	many	TRBJ1-1	-	TGTGCCAGCAGTTTGTGGAAAACTGAAGCTTTCTTT	CASSLWKTEAFF
TRBV7-2	-	TRBJ1-1	TRBD1	TGTGCCAGCAGCTTAGGAGGGGGCGGGGGCACTGAAGCTTTCTTT	CASSLGGGGGTEAFF
TRBV7-2	once	TRBJ1-2	-	TGTGCCAGCAGCTCGTATACTAACTATGGCTACACCTTC	CASSSYTNYGYTF
TRBV9	-	TRBJ2-5	-	TGTGCCAGCAGCGGGTCCAGGGGGGCTCAAGAGACCCAGTACTTC	CASSGSRGAQETQYF
TRBV6-2/TRBV6-3	many	TRBJ1-3	-	TGTGCCAGCAGTTACTCGAGGGGTTACGGTGATTCTGGAAACACCATATATTTT	CASSYSRGYGDSGNTIYF
TRBV6-1	-	TRBJ1-2	-	TGTGCCAGCAGGGTCGGGGGGGACAACTATGGCTACACCTTC	CASRVGGDNYGYTF
TRBV6-1	-	TRBJ1-1	-	TGTGCCAGCAGAGACGGGACACGGTATGAAGCTTTCTTT	CASRDGTRYEAFF
TRBV9	many	TRBJ1-1	TRBD1	TGTGCCAGCAGCGCGTTACAGGGGGCGTCCACTGAAGCTTTCTTT	CASSALQGASTEAFF
TRBV28	-	TRBJ2-7	TRBD2	TGTGCCAGCACTCTTAGAGGACTAGCGGGAGAGGGCGAGCAGTACTTC	CASTLRGLAGEGEQYF